Listed below are T cell receptor beta chains from one sample, sequenced in a study of cytomegalovirus exposure and HLA in healthy donors. Assay used: immunoSEQ multiplex PCR; TCRdb lists only in-frame clones, some missing. The data hold 190,000 or so clones, with about 80% observed a single time. The sample taken for sequencing was PBMCs. These receptors came from a woman younger than 35 in good health and CMV-seropositive. Both conserved end residues are part of each CDR3. The order of the fields is V gene, J gene, D gene, clone size, CDR3 protein, CDR3 DNA. D genes are given only for firm matches. Not every row has a clone size; where given, it reads once, few, many or a size class.

TRBV7-2	TRBJ2-3	-	-	CASSQFTDTQYF	TGTGCCAGCAGCCAATTCACAGATACGCAGTATTTT
TRBV5-6	TRBJ2-1	-	-	CASSFGLSKNNEQFF	TGTGCCAGCAGCTTCGGACTTAGTAAGAACAATGAGCAGTTCTTC
TRBV9	TRBJ2-2	TRBD2	-	CASSPTSGPPNTGELFF	TGTGCCAGCAGTCCTACTAGCGGGCCACCGAACACCGGGGAGCTGTTTTTT
TRBV9	TRBJ2-1	-	-	CASSSSSYNEQFF	TGTGCCAGCAGCTCGAGCTCCTACAATGAGCAGTTCTTC
TRBV7-9	TRBJ2-7	-	few	CASSSLSREQYF	TGTGCCAGCAGCTCCTTATCTAGGGAGCAGTACTTC
TRBV6-1	TRBJ1-2	-	-	CASSETPFPFYGYTF	TGTGCCAGCAGTGAAACTCCTTTTCCTTTCTATGGCTACACCTTC
TRBV9	TRBJ2-1	TRBD2	-	CASNPGTSVNEQFF	TGTGCCAGCAACCCCGGGACTAGCGTCAATGAGCAGTTCTTC
TRBV11-3	TRBJ2-3	TRBD2	many	CASSSGGGTDTQYF	TGTGCCAGCAGTAGCGGGGGGGGCACAGATACGCAGTATTTT
TRBV6-4	TRBJ2-1	TRBD2	-	CASSELPGLAGPGNEQFF	TGTGCCAGCAGTGAACTCCCCGGACTAGCGGGGCCAGGGAATGAGCAGTTCTTC
TRBV13	TRBJ2-2	TRBD2	-	CASSFAGGPPGELFF	TGTGCCAGCAGCTTTGCGGGGGGGCCTCCCGGGGAGCTGTTTTTT
TRBV6-1	TRBJ1-2	TRBD1	-	CASREGGPSEGYTF	TGTGCCAGCAGGGAAGGGGGCCCTTCGGAGGGCTACACCTTC
TRBV6-6	TRBJ2-7	-	-	CASTDGYRENNEQYF	TGTGCCAGCACCGACGGCTACAGGGAGAACAACGAGCAGTACTTC
TRBV4-2	TRBJ2-3	-	few	CASSSGREDTDTQYF	TGTGCCAGCAGCAGCGGGCGGGAAGACACAGATACGCAGTATTTT
TRBV7-2	TRBJ1-5	-	-	CASSFPYQPQHF	TGTGCCAGCAGCTTCCCGTATCAGCCCCAGCATTTT
TRBV6-1	TRBJ2-7	-	-	CASSRRDNEQYF	TGTGCCAGCAGCCGCAGGGACAACGAGCAGTACTTC
TRBV28	TRBJ1-6	-	-	CASRGASGRGNSPLHF	TGTGCCAGCAGGGGGGCCTCGGGTAGAGGTAATTCACCCCTCCACTTT
TRBV19	TRBJ2-4	-	-	CASSRRGEKNIQYF	TGTGCCAGTAGTCGCAGGGGTGAAAAAAACATTCAGTACTTC
TRBV7-8	TRBJ2-7	TRBD1	once	CASSSDRLGREQYF	TGTGCCAGCAGCTCGGACAGGCTGGGACGCGAGCAGTACTTC
TRBV4-3	TRBJ1-1	-	-	CASSGGRRNTEAFF	TGCGCCAGCAGCGGGGGCAGGCGGAACACTGAAGCTTTCTTT
TRBV7-3	TRBJ2-1	TRBD2	-	CASSPTSGSHNEQFF	TGTGCCAGCAGCCCAACTAGCGGGTCCCACAATGAGCAGTTCTTC
TRBV18	TRBJ2-7	TRBD1	-	CASSPLTPRTGGLYEQYF	TGTGCCAGCTCACCACTCACCCCGCGGACAGGGGGCCTTTACGAGCAGTACTTC
TRBV19	TRBJ1-3	-	-	CASKEGGNTIYF	TGTGCCAGTAAGGAGGGTGGAAACACCATATATTTT
TRBV11-2	TRBJ2-7	-	-	CASSLVETVPYEQYF	TGTGCCAGCAGCTTAGTCGAGACAGTCCCCTACGAGCAGTACTTC
TRBV7-9	TRBJ2-7	-	-	CASSLTTDHEQYF	TGTGCCAGCAGCTTAACGACAGACCACGAGCAGTACTTC
TRBV6-5	TRBJ1-2	TRBD1	once	CASSRGQRNYGYTF	TGTGCCAGCAGTAGGGGACAGAGAAATTATGGCTACACCTTC
TRBV14	TRBJ1-1	-	-	CASGRSNTEAFF	TGTGCCAGTGGTAGAAGTAACACTGAAGCTTTCTTT
TRBV6-5	TRBJ2-1	-	-	CASTNSVRDEQFF	TGTGCCAGCACCAACTCAGTGAGGGATGAGCAGTTCTTC
TRBV5-1	TRBJ2-7	TRBD2	-	CASSPPRAGAGEQYF	TGCGCCAGCAGCCCACCGAGAGCGGGGGCGGGGGAGCAGTACTTC
TRBV27	TRBJ1-2	-	-	CASRRWAGRDGYTF	TGTGCCAGCCGCAGATGGGCAGGGAGGGATGGCTACACCTTC
TRBV27	TRBJ2-2	-	-	CASFKSGGGNGELFF	TGTGCCAGCTTTAAGTCGGGGGGCGGGAACGGGGAGCTGTTTTTT
TRBV6-1	TRBJ1-2	-	-	CASSETGKGGYGYTF	TGTGCCAGCAGTGAAACCGGGAAAGGGGGCTATGGCTACACCTTC
TRBV4-1	TRBJ2-3	TRBD2	-	CASSQESRGGMRDTQYF	TGCGCCAGCAGCCAAGAGTCCCGGGGGGGCATGAGGGATACGCAGTATTTT
TRBV2	TRBJ1-1	-	-	CASTSRNTEAFF	TGTGCCAGCACGTCCAGGAACACTGAAGCTTTCTTT
TRBV15	TRBJ1-5	-	-	CATSRGGYSNQPQHF	TGTGCCACCAGCAGAGGAGGGTACAGCAATCAGCCCCAGCATTTT
TRBV27	TRBJ2-5	-	-	CASSLTIQETQYF	TGTGCCAGCAGTTTAACTATCCAAGAGACCCAGTACTTC
TRBV5-6	TRBJ2-2	TRBD1	once	CASRGQGSGELFF	TGTGCCAGCAGAGGACAGGGTTCCGGGGAGCTGTTTTTT
TRBV6-6	TRBJ1-3	-	-	CASTDGLRVDTIYF	TGTGCCAGCACCGACGGACTGCGGGTAGACACCATATATTTT
TRBV4-3	TRBJ2-7	-	few	CASSRDRPNEQYF	TGCGCCAGCAGCCGCGACAGGCCCAACGAGCAGTACTTC
TRBV25-1	TRBJ2-7	-	few	CASSAGVEQYF	TGTGCCAGCAGTGCCGGAGTCGAGCAGTACTTC
TRBV6-5	TRBJ2-1	TRBD1	-	CASSSGQNTLGQFF	TGTGCCAGCAGCTCGGGACAGAACACCTTGGGGCAGTTCTTC
TRBV7-9	TRBJ1-2	TRBD1	few	CASSGQGDNYGYTF	TGTGCCAGCTCAGGACAGGGGGACAACTATGGCTACACCTTC
TRBV5-6	TRBJ1-1	TRBD1	-	CASSLGRGPNMNTEAFF	TGTGCCAGCAGCTTAGGTAGGGGGCCGAACATGAACACTGAAGCTTTCTTT
TRBV19	TRBJ1-1	-	-	CASSIGQAEGAFF	TGTGCCAGTAGTATCGGCCAGGCCGAAGGCGCTTTCTTT